This T cell receptor (beta chain) comes out of a study of blood T cells in healthy people across ages. Trimming removed 3 bases from V and 11 bases from J; junction bases left unmatched: 11. The CDR3 length is 13 residues. Germline V gives CDR1 DFQATT, CDR2 SNEGSKA (reference sequence). The second PCR ran roughly 7 to 12 cycles with a sample-barcoded 5' primer and J-beta primers. TCRdb itself ran the 5' RACE reads through MiXCR, one entry per CDR3 protein. The table has 700,000 to 1,000,000 distinct CDR3 sequences, under 45% seen once. This clonotype was detected a few times. The source is a man between 60 and 75 years old in good health. V and J are TRBV20-1 and TRBJ1-1, with 8 bases fitting TRBD1. The sample was blood. Written as DNA, the CDR3 is TGCAGTGCTAGGATACAGGGGGGATGGAGGGCTTTCTTT. It specifies CSARIQGGWRAFF.